The next 20 T cell receptor beta chains were all read from a single sample in a study of T-cell memory formation after mild COVID-19. TCRdb redid the calling of the 5' RACE reads with MiXCR, one entry per CDR3 protein. This table has 550,000 to 700,000 distinct CDR3 sequences, roughly 17% appearing once. Specimen: PBMCs or a T cell subset sorted from them (not recorded which). These TCRs come from an adult woman who had mild COVID-19 (a few samples of this study predate the infection). Cell type and time point are not known.

The sample holds a few counts of this clonotype. CDR3 in amino acids: CASRGQGGNEQFF. CDR3 DNA sequence: TGTGCCAGCAGAGGACAGGGCGGCAATGAGCAGTTCTTC. This chain joins TRBV6-2 or TRBV6-3 and TRBJ2-1; 8 bases are a match to TRBD1. Germline values: CDR1 MNHEY, CDR2 SVGEGT. V dropped 6 bases and J dropped 6; count of bases not matched to a gene: 4. The length of the CDR3 is 13 residues.

This clonotype was observed many times. This chain joins TRBV20-1 and TRBJ2-1, with 10 bases that match TRBD2. Looked up from germline, CDR1 is DFQATT and CDR2 is SNEGSKA (reference sequence). Trimming cost V 6 bases and J 1 base; bases outside gene matches: 6. The CDR3 has 15 amino acids. The CDR3 DNA sequence: TGCAGTGCGCCTAGCGGGAGAGGATCCTACAATGAGCAGTTCTTC. This sequence encodes CSAPSGRGSYNEQFF.

The rearrangement joins TRBV5-6 to TRBJ1-4; D unclear. The CDR3 is 17 amino acids. Germline V gene lookup returns CDR1 SGHDT and CDR2 YYEEEE. V lost 3 bases and J lost 3, with 18 bases in between. The DNA for the CDR3 is TGTGCCAGCAGCTCCATTACAGCGCCTGGGGCTAATGAAAAACTGTTTTTT. This codes for CASSSITAPGANEKLFF.

This clonotype has just a few counts. The genes are TRBV6-5 and TRBJ2-1, with TRBD1 identical over 9 bases. The CDR3 covers 14 residues. J gave up 7 bases and V 8 bases, and 9 bases lay outside the gene matches. Germline V gene lookup returns CDR1 MNHEY and CDR2 SVGAGI. The CDR3 DNA sequence: TGTGCCAGCGGCCCCGGGACAGGGACAAATGAGCAGTTCTTC. Translating gives CASGPGTGTNEQFF.

This chain joins TRBV6-6 and TRBJ1-1; 7 bases are shared with TRBD1. Per the germline V gene, CDR1 is MNHNY and CDR2 is SVGAGI (reference sequence). The CDR3 loop spans 16 amino acids. Trimming removed 8 bases from V and 3 bases from J; junction bases left unmatched: 15. CDR3 in DNA: TGTGCCAGCCTTAAGGGGAGGGGGCTAACGGACACTGAAGCTTTCTTT. Encoded protein: CASLKGRGLTDTEAFF.

This chain connects TRBV4-1 to TRBJ2-7, with D perhaps TRBD2 (6 bases). Germline CDR1 MGHRA, CDR2 YSYEKL. Trimming removed 1 base at V and 4 bases at J, with 11 bases between. The CDR3 is 14 amino acids. The CDR3 spells CASSQGAGQYEQYF. CDR3 in DNA: TGCGCCAGCAGCCAAGGGGCGGGGCAGTACGAGCAGTACTTC.

This clonotype was recorded a few times. The V gene is TRBV7-9, the J gene TRBJ2-5, with no clear D. CDR3 size: 13 residues. Germline CDR1 reads SEHNR; CDR2 reads FQNEAQ (reference sequence). Trimming left V 6 bases short and J 1 base short, with 9 bases between. Here the CDR3 DNA reads TGTGCCAGCAGGGAACCTTCCCAAGAGACCCAGTACTTC. Protein sequence: CASREPSQETQYF. Filled out from reference TRBV7-9 and TRBJ2-5, the complete variable domain reads DTGVSQNPRHKITKRGQNVTFRCDPISEHNRLYWYRQTLGQGPEFLTYFQNEAQLEKSRLLSDRFSAERPKGSFSTLEIQRTEQGDSAMYLCASREPSQETQYFGPGTRLLVL.

This clonotype was detected only a few times. The chain recombines TRBV5-5 with TRBJ2-7; D is unresolved. The germline gives CDR1 SGHKS, CDR2 YYEKEE (reference sequence). Trimming shortened V by 5 bases and J by 4 bases, and 19 bases separated the two germline ends. This CDR3 has 15 residues. For the CDR3, the DNA is TGTGCCAGCAGATCCGATCCAAGGCCCTTTTACGAGCAGTACTTC. Protein product: CASRSDPRPFYEQYF.

This clonotype was detected many times. The V gene is TRBV5-1, the J gene TRBJ2-7; 7 positions agree with TRBD2. This CDR3 contains 15 residues. Germline V CDR1 and CDR2: SGHRS, YFSETQ. Germline trimming cut 4 bases from V and 3 bases from J; bases unmatched to any gene: 10. CDR3 protein: CASSLTSARNYEQYF. CDR3 nucleotides: TGCGCCAGCAGCCTCACTAGCGCGAGGAACTACGAGCAGTACTTC.

The chain has TRBV3-1 and TRBJ2-1; TRBD1 is a possible D gene (6 bases). This CDR3 has 24 amino acids. V lost 1 base and J 3 bases, leaving 37 bases between the germline ends. Germline assignment: CDR1 LGHDT and CDR2 YNNKEL (reference sequence). CDR3 bases: TGTGCCAGCAGCCAAGCTGCGTGGCCGAGGTCTGGGTTGTCGACAGGAGCATACTACAATGAGCAGTTCTTC. Protein: CASSQAAWPRSGLSTGAYYNEQFF.

The V gene is TRBV20-1, the J gene TRBJ1-1; D not certain. Germline V gives CDR1 DFQATT, CDR2 SNEGSKA (reference sequence). This CDR3 has 13 amino acids. V was cut by 4 bases and J by 4 bases, with 13 bases left in between. CDR3 nucleotide sequence: TGCAGTGCTATCGGACCTACGGGCACTGAAGCTTTCTTT. Protein sequence: CSAIGPTGTEAFF.

This clonotype appeared a few times. The chain recombines TRBV10-3 with TRBJ2-5, with TRBD2 as a possible D gene (6 bases). The V and J ends lost 10 bases and 3 bases respectively, with 18 bases between them. The CDR3 runs to 14 residues. The germline V gene has CDR1 ENHRY and CDR2 SYGVKD. CDR3 sequence (DNA): TGTGCCACATCCTCCGGAGGGAACGAAGAGACCCAGTACTTC. Residues: CATSSGGNEETQYF.

The chain uses TRBV7-6 and TRBJ1-4; TRBD1 is a possible D gene (6 bases). Germline CDR1 SGHVS, CDR2 FNYEAQ. Trimming pared 3 bases from V and 6 bases from J, leaving 11 bases between. The CDR3 sequence is 14 residues long. In DNA, the CDR3 is TGTGCCAGCAGCTTTGCCAAGGGGGATGAAAAACTGTTTTTT. It specifies CASSFAKGDEKLFF.

The sample holds a few counts of this clonotype. The chain is built from TRBV5-1 and TRBJ2-7; 11 nucleotides line up with TRBD1. V trimming: 3 bases; J trimming: 6 bases; junction bases outside the gene matches: 2. CDR1 and CDR2 from the germline V gene are SGHRS and YFSETQ. This CDR3 is built from 13 residues. CDR3 sequence: CASSWDRGSEQYF. CDR3 DNA sequence: TGCGCCAGCAGCTGGGACAGGGGGAGCGAGCAGTACTTC.

This clonotype has only a few counts. The chain employs TRBV6-5 and TRBJ2-1; maybe TRBD2 (5 bases). V dropped 2 bases and J dropped 10 bases, with 15 bases sitting between them. The CDR3 is 14 amino acids. Germline CDR1 is MNHEY and CDR2 is SVGAGI. The CDR3: CASSYIEGRHEQFF. The DNA for the CDR3 is TGTGCCAGCAGTTACATTGAGGGCAGACACGAGCAGTTCTTC.

This clonotype was counted a few times. This rearrangement joins TRBV7-2 to TRBJ2-1; 7 positions agree with TRBD2. Looked up from germline, CDR1 is SGHTA and CDR2 is FQGNSA. This CDR3 has 15 amino acids. V gave up 6 bases and J gave up 2 bases; unmatched junction bases: 7. The DNA for the CDR3 is TGTGCCAGCAGTTCTACCGGGACTACCTACAATGAGCAGTTCTTC. Translating it yields CASSSTGTTYNEQFF. Filled out from reference TRBV7-2 and TRBJ2-1, the complete variable domain reads GAGVSQSPSNKVTEKGKDVELRCDPISGHTALYWYRQSLGQGLEFLIYFQGNSAPDKSGLPSDRFSAERTGGSVSTLTIQRTQQEDSAVYLCASSSTGTTYNEQFFGPGTRLTVL.

The CDR3 is CASSRTSGRAGEQFF. The DNA of the CDR3 is TGCGCCAGCAGCCGAACTAGCGGGAGGGCCGGTGAGCAGTTCTTC. The genes are TRBV4-1 and TRBJ2-1, with 13 bases matching TRBD2. After removal of 4 bases from V and 9 bases from J, the junction contained 6 bases not matched to a gene. This CDR3 contains 15 residues. Looked up from germline, CDR1 is MGHRA and CDR2 is YSYEKL.

This clonotype appeared a few times. The chain carries TRBV25-1 and TRBJ2-7; no firm D call. Deletions cut 4 bases from V and 0 bases from J, with 7 bases between. The CDR3 covers 13 residues. Per the germline V gene, CDR1 is MGHDK and CDR2 is SYGVNS. CDR3 sequence: CASSALVSYEQYF. CDR3 DNA: TGTGCCAGCAGTGCCCTGGTCTCCTACGAGCAGTACTTC.

This clonotype was detected only a few times. The J gene is TRBJ2-5, the V gene TRBV7-2, with TRBD2 matching 9 bases. Germline V gene sequence: CDR1 SGHTA, CDR2 FQGNSA. This CDR3 region has 15 residues. V lost 4 bases to trimming and J lost 4 bases; unmatched junction nucleotides: 7. Written as DNA, the CDR3 is TGTGCCAGCAGCTCTACCGGGACTAGCTCAGAGACCCAGTACTTC. It specifies CASSSTGTSSETQYF.

This clonotype has a handful of counts. V usage is TRBV5-1 and J usage is TRBJ2-2; TRBD2 matches 7 bases. This CDR3 has 15 residues. The trim removed 7 bases at V and 1 base at J, leaving 7 bases unmatched. CDR1 is SGHRS and CDR2 is YFSETQ in the germline V gene. The CDR3 nucleotides read TGCGCCAGCGGGCATAGCGGGCAGAACACCGGGGAGCTGTTTTTT. This encodes CASGHSGQNTGELFF.